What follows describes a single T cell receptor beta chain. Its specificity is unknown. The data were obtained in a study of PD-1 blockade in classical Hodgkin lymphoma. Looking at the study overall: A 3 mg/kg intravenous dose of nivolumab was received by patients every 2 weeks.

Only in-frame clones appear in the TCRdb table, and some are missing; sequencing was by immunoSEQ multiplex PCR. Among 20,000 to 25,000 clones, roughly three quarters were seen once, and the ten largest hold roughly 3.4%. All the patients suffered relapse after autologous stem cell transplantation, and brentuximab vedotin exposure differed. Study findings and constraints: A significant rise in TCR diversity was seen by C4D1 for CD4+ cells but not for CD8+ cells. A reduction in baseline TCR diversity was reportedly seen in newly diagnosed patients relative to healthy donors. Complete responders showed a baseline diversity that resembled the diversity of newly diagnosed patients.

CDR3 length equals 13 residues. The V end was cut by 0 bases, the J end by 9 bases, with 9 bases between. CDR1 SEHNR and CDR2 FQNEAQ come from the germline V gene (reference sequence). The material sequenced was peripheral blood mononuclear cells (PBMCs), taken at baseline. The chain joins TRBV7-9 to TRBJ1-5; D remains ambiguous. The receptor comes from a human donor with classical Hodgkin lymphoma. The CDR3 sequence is CASSLALGWPQHF. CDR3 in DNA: TGTGCCAGCAGCTTAGCTCTGGGTTGGCCCCAGCATTTT.